These T cell receptor beta chains were read from a single sample in a study of CD8 T cells in Susac syndrome. TCRdb fed the immunoSEQ multiplex PCR reads into MiXCR, producing one record per CDR3 protein. The data contain about 140,000 distinct CDR3 sequences, about 95% of them singletons. The specimen sequenced was CD4+ T cells from PBMCs. These receptor sequences come from a human donor with Susac syndrome. Both conserved end residues are part of each CDR3. Fields, in order: clone size, V gene, J gene, CDR3 protein. Where a row states a size, it is once, few, many or the class of an expanded clone; other rows omit it.

size: .; V: TRBV20-1; J: TRBJ2-5; CDR3: CSASNQGGYQETQYF
size: .; V: TRBV19; J: TRBJ1-5; CDR3: CASSGQGEVQPQHF
size: .; V: TRBV30; J: TRBJ1-6; CDR3: CAWSPKTISPLHF
size: .; V: TRBV7-2; J: TRBJ2-5; CDR3: CASSIQTGVPYF
size: .; V: TRBV28; J: TRBJ1-5; CDR3: CASTLGGGPGNQPQHF
size: .; V: TRBV7-9; J: TRBJ2-7; CDR3: CASRSLAAEQYF
size: once; V: TRBV7-2; J: TRBJ2-7; CDR3: CASSSRHSYEQYF
size: .; V: TRBV30; J: TRBJ2-2; CDR3: CAWKTGGTGELFF
size: .; V: TRBV29-1; J: TRBJ2-5; CDR3: CSAADRGPETQYF
size: .; V: TRBV12-3/TRBV12-4; J: TRBJ2-7; CDR3: CASSHRGGPGYF
size: .; V: TRBV24-1; J: TRBJ2-1; CDR3: CATSDSVEAYNEQFF
size: once; V: TRBV6-2/TRBV6-3; J: TRBJ2-3; CDR3: CASRPSSDTQYF
size: once; V: TRBV7-8; J: TRBJ2-7; CDR3: CASSTGVGAYEQYF
size: .; V: TRBV20-1; J: TRBJ1-1; CDR3: CSATKQGMNTEAFF
size: .; V: TRBV28; J: TRBJ2-7; CDR3: CASSLGLADSYEQYF
size: .; V: TRBV29-1; J: TRBJ2-5; CDR3: CSVRRYQETQYF